The 2 T cell receptor beta chains below come from one sample, sequenced in a study of OX40 agonist ivuxolimab in advanced cancers. Libraries were prepared by immunoSEQ multiplex PCR; TCRdb keeps only in-frame clonotypes and omits some of them. The repertoire has about 100,000 clones, 89% of them found once; the top ten carry around 0.15%. This sample comprised CD4+ or CD8+ T cells sorted from blood, obtained in a trial of the OX40 agonist ivuxolimab. These receptors originate from an adult with an advanced solid tumor such as melanoma, head and neck, liver or kidney cancer.

This rearrangement joins TRBV29-1 to TRBJ2-3, with D hard to call. Germline V CDR1 and CDR2: SQVTM, ANQGSEA. V dropped 6 bases and J dropped 4 bases, with 17 bases sitting between them. CDR3 size: 14 residues. The CDR3 nucleotides are TGCAGCGTCACCTGGGTTTTTATCCCAGATACGCAGTATTTT. It codes for CSVTWVFIPDTQYF.

V is TRBV15 and J is TRBJ2-3; D call uncertain. The length of the CDR3 is 12 residues. Germline assignment: CDR1 LNHNV and CDR2 YYDKDF (reference sequence). V lost 8 bases, J lost 2 bases, and 8 bases lay in between. DNA for the CDR3: TGTGCCACCGCCCTTAACACAGATACGCAGTATTTT. This translates into CATALNTDTQYF. Using reference TRBV15 and TRBJ2-3 for the parts outside the CDR3, the full variable domain is DAMVIQNPRYQVTQFGKPVTLSCSQTLNHNVMYWYQQKSSQAPKLLFHYYDKDFNNEADTPDNFQSRRPNTSFCFLDIRSPGLGDTAMYLCATALNTDTQYFGPGTRLTVL.